This TCR beta chain was captured by sequencing in a study of T-cell memory formation after mild COVID-19. CDR3 size: 14 residues. The V end was cut by 4 bases, the J end by 7 bases, with 13 bases between. Germline V gene data show CDR1 as KGHDR and CDR2 as SFDVKD. 5'RACE primed at constant segments yielded TCR alpha and TCR beta cDNA libraries bearing sample barcodes and UMIs. Each CDR3 protein gets one entry after TCRdb re-called the 5' RACE reads with MiXCR. The sample records 130,000 to 150,000 distinct CDR3 sequences, less than 20% being singletons. About this clonotype: Its antigen is still unknown.

Overall study results and limits: Balance between CD4 and CD8 was seen in clones contracting day 15 to 85, and a CD4+ lean was seen in later expanders. Shrinking CD4+ clones were chiefly CM and EM; CD8+ ones were chiefly EMRA.

The chain carries TRBV24-1 and TRBJ1-5; TRBD1 might be the D (5 bases). Sequenced input: PBMCs or a T cell subset sorted from them (not recorded which). The TCR originated in an adult woman who had mild COVID-19 (a few samples of this study predate the infection). Cell type and time point are not known. CDR3 DNA: TGTGCCACCAGTGACTCAGGGTGGGCCCAGCCCCAGCATTTT. This translates into CATSDSGWAQPQHF.